This T cell receptor beta chain was identified during a study of T cell clonality in common variable immunodeficiency. Findings of the study overall: TCRbeta clonality was increased in CVID versus healthy controls. Common variable immunodeficiency TCR beta sequences reportedly had fewer deletions and N-nucleotide insertions. What drives increased CVID clonality needs T cell subpopulation sequencing.

Only a few counts were recorded for this clone. The antigen remains unidentified. The read ends 3 residues shy of where the CDR3 ends; the end is completed using the germline J gene. Sequencing input was equivalent genomic DNA from CVID and controls. Sequencing used immunoSEQ multiplex PCR; TCRdb keeps in-frame clones, though not all of them. The sample has 15,000 to 20,000 clones, none seen only once; the top ten hold roughly 7%. Patients and controls were mostly of Caucasian heritage. CDR3 length equals 16 residues. Trimming left V 5 bases short and J 6 bases short, with 23 bases between. Germline V gene sequence: CDR1 SGHVS, CDR2 FQNEAQ.

Sequenced input: peripheral blood mononuclear cells. This TCR derives from a human donor with common variable immunodeficiency. The V and J genes are TRBV7-8 and TRBJ2-7; weak D call: TRBD1 (6 bases). CDR3 sequence: CASSPRGHSGVAEQYF. CDR3 DNA (partial): TGTGCCAGCAGCCCTCGCGGTCATTCAGGGGTTGCCGAG.